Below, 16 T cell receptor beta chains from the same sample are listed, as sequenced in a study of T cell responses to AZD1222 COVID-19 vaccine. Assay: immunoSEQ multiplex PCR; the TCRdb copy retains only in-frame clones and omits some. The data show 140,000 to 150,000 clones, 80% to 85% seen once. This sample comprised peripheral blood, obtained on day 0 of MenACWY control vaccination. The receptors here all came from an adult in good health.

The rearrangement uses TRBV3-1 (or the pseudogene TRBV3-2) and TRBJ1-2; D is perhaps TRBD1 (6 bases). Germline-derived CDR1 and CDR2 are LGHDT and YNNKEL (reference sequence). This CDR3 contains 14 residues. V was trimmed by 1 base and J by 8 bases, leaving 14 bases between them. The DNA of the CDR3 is TGTGCCAGCAGCCAAGTGGGACAAGGGGTCGGCTACACCTTC. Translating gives CASSQVGQGVGYTF.

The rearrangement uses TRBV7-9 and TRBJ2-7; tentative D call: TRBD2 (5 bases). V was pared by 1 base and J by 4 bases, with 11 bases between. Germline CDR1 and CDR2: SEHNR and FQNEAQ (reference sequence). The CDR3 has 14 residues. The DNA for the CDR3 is TGTGCCAGCAGCTTAGTTCCAGACTATTACGAGCAGTACTTC. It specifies CASSLVPDYYEQYF.

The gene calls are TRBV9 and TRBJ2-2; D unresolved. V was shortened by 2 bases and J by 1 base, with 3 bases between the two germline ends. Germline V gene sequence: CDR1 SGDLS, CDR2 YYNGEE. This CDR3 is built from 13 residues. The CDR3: CASSVGNTGELFF. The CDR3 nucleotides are TGTGCCAGCAGCGTTGGGAACACCGGGGAGCTGTTTTTT.

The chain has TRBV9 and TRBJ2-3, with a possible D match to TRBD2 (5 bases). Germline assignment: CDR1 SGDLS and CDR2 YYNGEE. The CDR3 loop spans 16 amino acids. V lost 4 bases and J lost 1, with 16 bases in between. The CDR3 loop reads CASSSSPGFRTDTQYF. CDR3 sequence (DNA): TGTGCCAGCAGCTCTTCCCCGGGATTCCGCACAGATACGCAGTATTTT.

CDR3 residues: CASAPGTGQETQYF. CDR3 coding DNA: TGTGCTAGTGCCCCCGGGACAGGCCAAGAGACCCAGTACTTC. The chain joins TRBV12-5 to TRBJ2-5; 8 bases line up with TRBD1. The CDR3 totals 14 residues. Trimming at V came to 7 bases and at J to 1 base, leaving 5 bases not matched to a gene. Germline V gene data show CDR1 as LGHNT and CDR2 as FRNRAP.

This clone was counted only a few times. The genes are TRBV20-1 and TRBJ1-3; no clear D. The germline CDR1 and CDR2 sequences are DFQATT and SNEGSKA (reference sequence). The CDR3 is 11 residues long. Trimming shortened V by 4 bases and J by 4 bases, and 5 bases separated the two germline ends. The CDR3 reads CSATKGNTIYF. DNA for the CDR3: TGCAGTGCTACTAAAGGAAACACCATATATTTT.

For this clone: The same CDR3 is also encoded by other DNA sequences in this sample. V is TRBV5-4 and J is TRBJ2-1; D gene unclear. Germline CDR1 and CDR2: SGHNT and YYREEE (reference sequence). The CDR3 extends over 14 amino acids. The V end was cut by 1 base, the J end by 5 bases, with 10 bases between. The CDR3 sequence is CASSLSGRDNEQFF. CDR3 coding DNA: TGTGCCAGCAGCTTGTCGGGCCGAGACAATGAGCAGTTCTTC.

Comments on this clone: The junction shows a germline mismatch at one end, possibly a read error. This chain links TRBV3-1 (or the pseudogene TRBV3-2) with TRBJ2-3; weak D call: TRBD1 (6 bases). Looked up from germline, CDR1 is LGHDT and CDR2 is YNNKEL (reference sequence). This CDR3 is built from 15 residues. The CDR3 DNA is TGTGCCAGCACCCAACAGGGTACTAGCACAGATACGCAGTATTTT. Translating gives CASTQQGTSTDTQYF.

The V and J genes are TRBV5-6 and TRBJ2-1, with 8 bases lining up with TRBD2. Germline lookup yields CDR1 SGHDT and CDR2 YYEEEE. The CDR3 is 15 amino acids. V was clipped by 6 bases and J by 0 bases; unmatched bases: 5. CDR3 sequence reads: CASIRRGASYNEQFF. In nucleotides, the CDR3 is TGTGCCAGCATCCGGCGGGGGGCCTCCTACAATGAGCAGTTCTTC. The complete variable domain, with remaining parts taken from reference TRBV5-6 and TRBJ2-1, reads DAGVTQSPTHLIKTRGQQVTLRCSPKSGHDTVSWYQQALGQGPQFIFQYYEEEERQRGNFPDRFSGHQFPNYSSELNVNALLLGDSALYLCASIRRGASYNEQFFGPGTRLTVL.

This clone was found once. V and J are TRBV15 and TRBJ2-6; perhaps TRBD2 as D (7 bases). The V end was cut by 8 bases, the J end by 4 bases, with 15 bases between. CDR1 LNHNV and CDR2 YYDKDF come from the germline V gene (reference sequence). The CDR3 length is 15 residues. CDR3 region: CATAEGGHGANVLTF. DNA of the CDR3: TGTGCCACCGCGGAGGGGGGGCACGGGGCCAACGTCCTGACTTTC.

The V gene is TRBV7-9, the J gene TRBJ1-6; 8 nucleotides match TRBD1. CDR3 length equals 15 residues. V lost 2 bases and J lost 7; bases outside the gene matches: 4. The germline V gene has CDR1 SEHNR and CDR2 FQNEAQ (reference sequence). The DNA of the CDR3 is TGTGCCAGCAGCTTAATCACAGGGGGGAATTCACCCCTCCACTTT. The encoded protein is CASSLITGGNSPLHF. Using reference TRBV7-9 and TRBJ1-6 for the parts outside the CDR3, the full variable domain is DTGVSQNPRHKITKRGQNVTFRCDPISEHNRLYWYRQTLGQGPEFLTYFQNEAQLEKSRLLSDRFSAERPKGSFSTLEIQRTEQGDSAMYLCASSLITGGNSPLHFGNGTRLTVT.

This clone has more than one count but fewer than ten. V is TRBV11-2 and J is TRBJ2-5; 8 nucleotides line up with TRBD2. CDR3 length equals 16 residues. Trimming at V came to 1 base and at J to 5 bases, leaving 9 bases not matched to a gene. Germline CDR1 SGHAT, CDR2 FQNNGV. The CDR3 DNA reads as TGTGCCAGCAGCTTAGCGGGACTAGGGGGAGTTGAGACCCAGTACTTC. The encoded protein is CASSLAGLGGVETQYF.

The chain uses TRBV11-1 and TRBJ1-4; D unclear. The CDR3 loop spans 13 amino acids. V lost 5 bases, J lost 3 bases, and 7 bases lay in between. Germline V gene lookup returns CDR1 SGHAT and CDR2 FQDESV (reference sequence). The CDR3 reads CASSAAPNEKLFF. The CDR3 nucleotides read TGTGCCAGCAGCGCAGCCCCTAATGAAAAACTGTTTTTT.

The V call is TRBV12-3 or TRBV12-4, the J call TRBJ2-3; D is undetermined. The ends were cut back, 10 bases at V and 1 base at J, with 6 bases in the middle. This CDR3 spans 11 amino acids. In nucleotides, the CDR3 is TGTGCCACTAGGCGCACAGATACGCAGTATTTT. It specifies CATRRTDTQYF.

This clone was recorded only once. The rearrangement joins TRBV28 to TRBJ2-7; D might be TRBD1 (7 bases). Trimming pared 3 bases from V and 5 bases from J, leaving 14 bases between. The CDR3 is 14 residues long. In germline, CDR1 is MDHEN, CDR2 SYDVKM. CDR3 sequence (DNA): TGTGCCAGCAGTTTCAGGAGGGGGCAGCACGAGCAGTACGTC. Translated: CASSFRRGQHEQYV.

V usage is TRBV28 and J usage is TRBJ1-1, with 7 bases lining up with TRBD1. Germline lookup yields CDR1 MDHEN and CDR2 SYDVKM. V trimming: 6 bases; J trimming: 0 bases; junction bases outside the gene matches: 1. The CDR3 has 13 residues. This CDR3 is CASRGGLNTEAFF. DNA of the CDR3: TGTGCCAGCAGAGGGGGCCTGAACACTGAAGCTTTCTTT.